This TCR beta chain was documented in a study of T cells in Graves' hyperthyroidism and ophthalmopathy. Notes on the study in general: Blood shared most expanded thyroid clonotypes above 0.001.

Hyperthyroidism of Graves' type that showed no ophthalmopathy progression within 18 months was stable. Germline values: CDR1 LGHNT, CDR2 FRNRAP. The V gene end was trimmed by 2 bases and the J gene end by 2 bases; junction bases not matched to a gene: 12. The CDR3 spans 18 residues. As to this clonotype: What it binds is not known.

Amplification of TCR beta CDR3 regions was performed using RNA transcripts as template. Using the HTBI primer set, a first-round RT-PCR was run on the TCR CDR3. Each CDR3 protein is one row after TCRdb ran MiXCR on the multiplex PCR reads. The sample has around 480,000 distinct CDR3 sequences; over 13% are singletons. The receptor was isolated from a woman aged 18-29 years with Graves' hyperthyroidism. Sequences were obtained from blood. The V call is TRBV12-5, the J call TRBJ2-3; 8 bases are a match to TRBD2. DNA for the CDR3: TGTGCTAGTGGTTTGAGACTGGTGACTAGCGCCTTCACAGATACGCAGTATTTT. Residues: CASGLRLVTSAFTDTQYF.